One sample yielded the 20 T cell receptor beta chains listed below, sequenced in a study of control samples from healthy donors and cancer patients. This table comes from immunoSEQ multiplex PCR, and its TCRdb copy is limited to in-frame clones, with some not included. The table lists some 140,000 clones, roughly 94% of them singletons. Sequenced material: blood. These receptor sequences come from a man between 35 and 55 years old in good health.

The chain recombines TRBV4-1 with TRBJ2-7, with a weak D call TRBD2 (7 bases). The CDR3 has 15 residues. The ends were cut back, 1 base at V and 6 bases at J, with 16 bases in the middle. Per germline, CDR1 MGHRA and CDR2 YSYEKL. CDR3: CASSQVPGGEGEQYF. The CDR3 DNA is TGCGCCAGCAGCCAAGTTCCGGGGGGCGAGGGCGAGCAGTACTTC.

The chain combines TRBV2 with TRBJ1-4; D call uncertain. V lost 4 bases, J lost 8 bases, and 14 bases lay in between. Looked up from germline, CDR1 is SNHLY and CDR2 is FYNNEI. This CDR3 contains 14 residues. The DNA for the CDR3 is TGTGCCAGCAGTGGAGAGGGCCTCGGAGAAAAACTGTTTTTT. Amino acid sequence: CASSGEGLGEKLFF.

The CDR3, as DNA: TGTGCCAGCAGTCAGACAGGGATTAATGAAAAACTGTTTTTT. Encoded protein: CASSQTGINEKLFF. The chain recombines TRBV6-6 with TRBJ1-4, with 7 bases lining up with TRBD1. Germline CDR1 is MNHNY and CDR2 is SVGAGI (reference sequence). J gave up 4 bases and V 5 bases, and 4 bases lay outside the gene matches. CDR3 size: 14 residues.

V gene TRBV6-5 combines with J gene TRBJ2-3; unclear D gene. V was trimmed by 0 bases and J by 2 bases, leaving 9 bases between them. This CDR3 has 15 residues. The germline gives CDR1 MNHEY, CDR2 SVGAGI. CDR3 in DNA: TGTGCCAGCAGTTACTCGTGGGGAAACACAGATACGCAGTATTTT. Translation: CASSYSWGNTDTQYF.

This chain links TRBV5-1 with TRBJ2-6; TRBD1 might be the D (6 bases). Trimming took off 3 bases at V and 5 bases at J, with 9 bases between the two ends. The CDR3 has 14 amino acids. CDR1 and CDR2 from the germline V gene are SGHRS and YFSETQ. The CDR3 nucleotides read TGCGCCAGCAGCTCAGGGACACGGGCCAACGTCCTGACTTTC. It encodes CASSSGTRANVLTF. Filled out from reference TRBV5-1 and TRBJ2-6, the complete variable domain reads KAGVTQTPRYLIKTRGQQVTLSCSPISGHRSVSWYQQTPGQGLQFLFEYFSETQRNKGNFPGRFSGRQFSNSRSEMNVSTLELGDSALYLCASSSGTRANVLTFGAGSRLTVL.

The rearrangement links TRBV9 to TRBJ2-1; maybe TRBD2 (6 bases). This CDR3 contains 14 residues. The germline V and J ends were trimmed by 0 bases and 2 bases, with 6 bases remaining between them. Germline V CDR1 and CDR2: SGDLS, YYNGEE. DNA for the CDR3: TGTGCCAGCAGCGTAGGGGGGGCCTACAATGAGCAGTTCTTC. Translated: CASSVGGAYNEQFF. Full variable domain (outside the CDR3, taken from reference TRBV9 and TRBJ2-1): DSGVTQTPKHLITATGQRVTLRCSPRSGDLSVYWYQQSLDQGLQFLIQYYNGEERAKGNILERFSAQQFPDLHSELNLSSLELGDSALYFCASSVGGAYNEQFFGPGTRLTVL.

CDR3 coding DNA: TGTGCCAGCAGCCAAGTTCCGAGGGAGCAGTTCTTC. Amino acids: CASSQVPREQFF. The chain couples TRBV3-1 (or the pseudogene TRBV3-2) to TRBJ2-1; D uncertain. Germline CDR1 LGHDT, CDR2 YNNKEL (reference sequence). The CDR3 sequence is 12 residues long. The germline V and J ends were trimmed by 1 base and 10 bases, with 8 bases remaining between them.

The gene calls are TRBV15 and TRBJ1-4; D unclear. Germline loops: CDR1 LNHNV, CDR2 YYDKDF (reference sequence). The germline V and J ends were trimmed by 5 bases and 2 bases, with 18 bases remaining between them. The CDR3 loop spans 17 amino acids. The CDR3 spells CATSSTETWLTNEKLFF. The DNA for the CDR3 is TGTGCCACCAGCTCCACGGAGACATGGCTGACTAATGAAAAACTGTTTTTT.

V is TRBV5-1 and J is TRBJ2-2; 8 bases align to TRBD1. Germline CDR1 reads SGHRS; CDR2 reads YFSETQ. The CDR3 length is 14 residues. J gave up 3 bases and V 4 bases, and 2 bases lay outside the gene matches. The DNA of the CDR3 is TGCGCCAGCAGCCCGACAGGGGACACCGGGGAGCTGTTTTTT. Its protein product is CASSPTGDTGELFF.

This rearrangement joins TRBV28 to TRBJ1-1, with D uncertain. Germline CDR1 MDHEN, CDR2 SYDVKM. The V gene lost 2 bases and the J gene lost 2 bases, with 15 bases spanning the gap. The CDR3 is 16 residues long. CDR3 loop: CASSLKPRHLNTEAFF. DNA of the CDR3: TGTGCCAGCAGTTTAAAGCCGAGACACCTAAACACTGAAGCTTTCTTT.

V is TRBV7-9 and J is TRBJ1-5, with D possibly being TRBD1 (5 bases). This CDR3 has 15 residues. Germline-derived CDR1 and CDR2 are SEHNR and FQNEAQ (reference sequence). V was shortened by 0 bases and J by 4 bases, with 10 bases between the two germline ends. As DNA, the CDR3 is TGTGCCAGCAGCTTAGCGGGGGGATGGAATCAGCCCCAGCATTTT. Translation: CASSLAGGWNQPQHF. The full variable domain, completed using reference TRBV7-9 and TRBJ1-5, is DTGVSQNPRHKITKRGQNVTFRCDPISEHNRLYWYRQTLGQGPEFLTYFQNEAQLEKSRLLSDRFSAERPKGSFSTLEIQRTEQGDSAMYLCASSLAGGWNQPQHFGDGTRLSIL.

The rearrangement uses TRBV19 and TRBJ2-6, with D perhaps given as TRBD1 or TRBD2 (5 bases each). Trimming took 7 bases from V and 4 from J, leaving 14 bases between them. Looked up from germline, CDR1 is LNHDA and CDR2 is SQIVND (reference sequence). This CDR3 region has 15 residues. CDR3 protein: CASTEGPSGANVLTF. The CDR3 coding sequence is TGTGCCAGTACCGAGGGGCCCTCGGGGGCCAACGTCCTGACTTTC. The whole variable domain, filled in from reference TRBV19 and TRBJ2-6, reads DGGITQSPKYLFRKEGQNVTLSCEQNLNHDAMYWYRQDPGQGLRLIYYSQIVNDFQKGDIAEGYSVSREKKESFPLTVTSAQKNPTAFYLCASTEGPSGANVLTFGAGSRLTVL.

In this sample, this clone turned up once. The rearrangement uses TRBV9 and TRBJ2-1; D not resolved. This CDR3 comprises 13 residues. Germline values: CDR1 SGDLS, CDR2 YYNGEE. The germline V and J ends were trimmed by 0 bases and 6 bases, with 7 bases remaining between them. The CDR3 is CASSVGWSNEQFF. CDR3 nucleotides: TGTGCCAGCAGCGTAGGGTGGTCCAATGAGCAGTTCTTC.

This clone appeared once. The chain combines TRBV7-9 with TRBJ1-1; 8 nucleotides line up with TRBD1. The length of the CDR3 is 17 residues. The germline gives CDR1 SEHNR, CDR2 FQNEAQ (reference sequence). V gave up 4 bases and J gave up 1 base; unmatched junction bases: 11. CDR3 residues: CASSSGAGQGTNTEAFF. CDR3 nucleotide sequence: TGTGCCAGCAGCTCGGGGGCTGGACAGGGTACGAACACTGAAGCTTTCTTT.

This chain uses TRBV7-2 with TRBJ2-3, with TRBD2 as a possible D gene (6 bases). The CDR3 is made up of 15 amino acids. V lost 6 bases and J lost 3, with 16 bases in between. Germline V lookup: CDR1 SGHTA, CDR2 FQGNSA. The CDR3 nucleotides read TGTGCCAGCAGTTTTGGAGGGGCCGAGACAGATACGCAGTATTTT. It encodes CASSFGGAETDTQYF.

V usage is TRBV2 and J usage is TRBJ1-5; weak D call: TRBD1 (5 bases). V shed 0 bases and J shed 5 bases, with 11 bases lying between them. The CDR3 has 15 residues. Germline V gene sequence: CDR1 SNHLY, CDR2 FYNNEI. CDR3 nucleotide sequence: TGTGCCAGCAGTGAAGCGGGGGGTAGGGATCAGCCCCAGCATTTT. Its translation: CASSEAGGRDQPQHF.

The V gene is TRBV28, the J gene TRBJ1-2, with D unclear. The CDR3 covers 17 residues. The V gene's germline CDR1 is MDHEN and CDR2 SYDVKM. V lost 2 bases and J 0 bases, leaving 16 bases between the germline ends. Here the CDR3 reads CASSLLLVRKSNYGYTF. The DNA of the CDR3 is TGTGCCAGCAGTTTACTTCTTGTAAGGAAATCTAACTATGGCTACACCTTC.

This clone has only one observation. The chain uses TRBV18 and TRBJ1-2; D is uncertain. This CDR3 is built from 12 residues. With 4 bases removed from V and 2 bases from J, the gap between germline ends came to 5 bases. CDR1 is KGHSH and CDR2 is LQKENI in the germline V gene. CDR3 in DNA: TGTGCCAGCTCACTGGACAACTATGGCTACACCTTC. Amino acid sequence: CASSLDNYGYTF.

The CDR3 loop is CATSRDVEISYEQYF. Here the CDR3 DNA reads TGTGCCACCAGCAGGGACGTCGAGATCTCCTACGAGCAGTACTTC. This chain links TRBV15 with TRBJ2-7; D is undetermined. The V gene's germline CDR1 is LNHNV and CDR2 YYDKDF (reference sequence). Trimming took off 3 bases at V and 0 bases at J, with 12 bases between the two ends. The CDR3 totals 15 residues.

The count of this clone is one. The chain joins TRBV9 to TRBJ1-1; D unresolved. CDR1 is SGDLS and CDR2 is YYNGEE in the germline V gene. Trimming took 0 bases from V and 6 from J, leaving 9 bases between them. This CDR3 spans 13 amino acids. The CDR3 is CASSVGWDSEAFF. The CDR3 DNA reads TGTGCCAGCAGCGTAGGATGGGATTCTGAAGCTTTCTTT.